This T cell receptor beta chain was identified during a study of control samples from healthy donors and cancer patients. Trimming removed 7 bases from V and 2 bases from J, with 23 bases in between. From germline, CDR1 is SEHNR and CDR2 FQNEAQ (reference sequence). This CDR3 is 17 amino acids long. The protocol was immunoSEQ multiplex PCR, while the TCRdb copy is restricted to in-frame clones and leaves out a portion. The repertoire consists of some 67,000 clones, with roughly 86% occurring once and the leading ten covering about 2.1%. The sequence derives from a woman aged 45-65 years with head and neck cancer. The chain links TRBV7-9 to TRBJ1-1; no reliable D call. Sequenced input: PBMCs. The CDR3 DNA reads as TGTGCCAGCAATTCCCCGAGAACACGAACACCCAACACTGAAGCTTTCTTT. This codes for CASNSPRTRTPNTEAFF.